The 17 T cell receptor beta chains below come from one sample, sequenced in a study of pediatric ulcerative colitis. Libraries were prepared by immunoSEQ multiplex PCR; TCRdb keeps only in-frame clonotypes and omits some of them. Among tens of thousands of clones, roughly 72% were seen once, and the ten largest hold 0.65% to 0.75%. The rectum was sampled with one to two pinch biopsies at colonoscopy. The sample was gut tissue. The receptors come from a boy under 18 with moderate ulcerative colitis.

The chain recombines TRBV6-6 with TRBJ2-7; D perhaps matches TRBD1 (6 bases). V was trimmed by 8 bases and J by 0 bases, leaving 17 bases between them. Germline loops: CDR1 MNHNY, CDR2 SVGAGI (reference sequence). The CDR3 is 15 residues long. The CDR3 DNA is TGTGCCAGCGCGAACCGGGACATGAGCTCCTACGAGCAGTACTTC. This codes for CASANRDMSSYEQYF.

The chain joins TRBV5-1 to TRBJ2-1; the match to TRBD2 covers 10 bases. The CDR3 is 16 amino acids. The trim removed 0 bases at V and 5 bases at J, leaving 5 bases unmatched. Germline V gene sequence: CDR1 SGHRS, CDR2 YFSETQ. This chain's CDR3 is CASSLGPGTSDNEQFF. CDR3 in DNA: TGCGCCAGCAGCTTGGGCCCCGGGACTAGCGACAATGAGCAGTTCTTC.

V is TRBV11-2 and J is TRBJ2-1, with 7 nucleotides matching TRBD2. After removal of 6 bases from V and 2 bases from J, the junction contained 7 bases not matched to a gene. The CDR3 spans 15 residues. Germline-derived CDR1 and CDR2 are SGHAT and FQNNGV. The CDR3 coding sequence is TGTGCCAGCAGATGGGGCGGGAGACCCTACAATGAGCAGTTCTTC. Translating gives CASRWGGRPYNEQFF.

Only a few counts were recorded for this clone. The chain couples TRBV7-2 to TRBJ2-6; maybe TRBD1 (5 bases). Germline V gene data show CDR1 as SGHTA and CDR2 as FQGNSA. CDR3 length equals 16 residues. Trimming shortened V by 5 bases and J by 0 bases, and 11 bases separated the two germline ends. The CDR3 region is CASSLTASSGANVLTF. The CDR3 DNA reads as TGTGCCAGCAGCCTGACAGCAAGCTCTGGGGCCAACGTCCTGACTTTC.

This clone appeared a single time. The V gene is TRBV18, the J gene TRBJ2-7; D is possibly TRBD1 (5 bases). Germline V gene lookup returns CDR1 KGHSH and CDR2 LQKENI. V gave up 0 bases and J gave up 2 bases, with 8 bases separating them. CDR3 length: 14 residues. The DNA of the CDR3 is TGTGCCAGCTCACCACCTGACAGTACCTACGAGCAGTACTTC. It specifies CASSPPDSTYEQYF.

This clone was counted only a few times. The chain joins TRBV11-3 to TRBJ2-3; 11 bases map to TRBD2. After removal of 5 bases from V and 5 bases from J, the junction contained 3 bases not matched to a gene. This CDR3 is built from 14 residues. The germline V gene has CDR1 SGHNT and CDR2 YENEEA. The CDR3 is CASSLSGGGDTQYF. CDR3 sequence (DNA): TGTGCCAGCAGCCTTAGCGGGGGGGGAGATACGCAGTATTTT.

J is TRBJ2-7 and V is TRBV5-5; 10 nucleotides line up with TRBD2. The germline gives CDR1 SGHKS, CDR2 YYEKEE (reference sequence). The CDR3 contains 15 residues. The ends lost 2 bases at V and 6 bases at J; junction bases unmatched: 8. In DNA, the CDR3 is TGTGCCAGCAGCTTCCCAGCGGGAGGGCCCGGCGAGCAGTACTTC. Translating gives CASSFPAGGPGEQYF.

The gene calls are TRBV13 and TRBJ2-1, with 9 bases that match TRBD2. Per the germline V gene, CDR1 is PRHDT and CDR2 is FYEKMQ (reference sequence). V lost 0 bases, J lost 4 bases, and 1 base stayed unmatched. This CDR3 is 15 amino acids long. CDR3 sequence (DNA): TGTGCCAGCAGCTTAGGCCTAGCGGGGTACAATGAGCAGTTCTTC. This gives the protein CASSLGLAGYNEQFF.

For the CDR3, the DNA is TGTGCCAGCAGTCCGTTTGGGGACTATGGCTACACCTTC. Its translation: CASSPFGDYGYTF. The chain uses TRBV6-6 and TRBJ1-2; D gene unclear. CDR3 length: 13 amino acids. Trimming left V 5 bases short and J 3 bases short, with 10 bases between. Germline-derived CDR1 and CDR2 are MNHNY and SVGAGI (reference sequence).

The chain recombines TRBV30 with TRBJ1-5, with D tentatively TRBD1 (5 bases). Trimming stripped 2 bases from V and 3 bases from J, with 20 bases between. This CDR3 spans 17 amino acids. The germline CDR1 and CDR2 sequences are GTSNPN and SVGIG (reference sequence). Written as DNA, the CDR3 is TGTGCCTGGAGTCCTCACCATTGGACGGGACTCAATCAGCCCCAGCATTTT. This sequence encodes CAWSPHHWTGLNQPQHF.

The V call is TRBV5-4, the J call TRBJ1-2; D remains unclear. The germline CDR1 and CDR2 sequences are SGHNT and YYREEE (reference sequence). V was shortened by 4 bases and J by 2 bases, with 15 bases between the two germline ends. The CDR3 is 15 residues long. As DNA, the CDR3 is TGTGCCAGCAGCCCAGGATCCATACGAAACTATGGCTACACCTTC. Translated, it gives CASSPGSIRNYGYTF.

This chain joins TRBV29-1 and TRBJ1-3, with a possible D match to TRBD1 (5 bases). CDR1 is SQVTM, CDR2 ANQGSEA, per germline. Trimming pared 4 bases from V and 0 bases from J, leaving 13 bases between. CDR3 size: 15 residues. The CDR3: CSVALPGTSGNTIYF. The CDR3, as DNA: TGCAGCGTTGCCCTCCCTGGGACCTCTGGAAACACCATATATTTT.

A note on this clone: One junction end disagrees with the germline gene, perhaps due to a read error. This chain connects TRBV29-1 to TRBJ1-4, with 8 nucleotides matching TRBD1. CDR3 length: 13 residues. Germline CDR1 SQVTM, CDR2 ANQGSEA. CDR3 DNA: TGCAGCATTGAGGACAGGGATCTTGAAAAACTGTTTTTT. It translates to CSIEDRDLEKLFF.

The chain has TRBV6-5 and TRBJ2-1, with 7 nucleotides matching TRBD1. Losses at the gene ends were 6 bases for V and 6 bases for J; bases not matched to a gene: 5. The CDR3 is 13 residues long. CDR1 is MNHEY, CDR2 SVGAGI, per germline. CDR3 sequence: CASRPPGGNEQFF. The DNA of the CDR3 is TGTGCCAGCAGACCCCCAGGGGGCAATGAGCAGTTCTTC.

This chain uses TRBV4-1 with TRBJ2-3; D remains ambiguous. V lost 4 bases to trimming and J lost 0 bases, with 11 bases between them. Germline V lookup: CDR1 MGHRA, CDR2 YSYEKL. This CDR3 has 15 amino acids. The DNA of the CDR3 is TGCGCCAGCAGCCGGTCGGGTTATAGCACAGATACGCAGTATTTT. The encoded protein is CASSRSGYSTDTQYF.

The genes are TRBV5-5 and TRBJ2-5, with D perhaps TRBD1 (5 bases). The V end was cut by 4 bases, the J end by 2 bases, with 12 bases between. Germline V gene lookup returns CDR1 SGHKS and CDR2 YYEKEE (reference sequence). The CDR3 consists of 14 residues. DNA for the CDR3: TGTGCCAGCAGCGCAGGACGGACACAAGAGACCCAGTACTTC. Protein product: CASSAGRTQETQYF.

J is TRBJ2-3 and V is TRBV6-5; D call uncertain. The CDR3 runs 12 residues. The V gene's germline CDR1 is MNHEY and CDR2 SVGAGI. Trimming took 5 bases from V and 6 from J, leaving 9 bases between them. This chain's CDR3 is CASSPMRDTQYF. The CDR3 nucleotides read TGTGCCAGCAGTCCGATGCGGGATACGCAGTATTTT.